A single T cell receptor beta chain is shown here with its context. The data were produced by immunoSEQ multiplex PCR, yet TCRdb's version contains in-frame clones alone and is incomplete. This sample yields roughly 850,000 clones, of which about 96% are seen a single time; about 0.22% belongs to the top ten. This entry comes from a study of shared clonotypes between healthy human individuals. As defined, naive CD8 cells were CD45RO-negative and positively selected for CCR7, with terminally differentiated effector memory CD45RA+ cells excluded. Specimen: naive CD8+ T cells sorted from blood. The receptor was isolated from a man aged 25 to 40 in good health.

The DNA of the CDR3 is TGCGCCAGCAGCCAGACCTGGGTGGAGGGACAGGGGAACACCGGGGAGCTGTTTTTT. Its translation is CASSQTWVEGQGNTGELFF. This chain connects TRBV4-3 to TRBJ2-2, with 9 nucleotides matching TRBD1. V lost 3 bases to trimming and J lost 1 base; unmatched junction nucleotides: 12. Germline-derived CDR1 and CDR2 are LGHNA and YSLEER. The CDR3 consists of 19 residues.